The 19 T cell receptor beta chains in this list originate from one sample, sequenced in a study of blood T cells in healthy people across ages. A sample-barcoded 5' primer and a J-beta primer mix were used in a second PCR of roughly 6 to 12 cycles. MiXCR, applied by TCRdb to the 5' RACE reads, yields one record per CDR3 protein. The top ten hold around a quarter of the sample, which has about 900,000 distinct CDR3 sequences, approximately 65% seen once. Sequencing used blood. The receptors originated from a man aged 25 to 40 in good health.

V usage is TRBV5-1 and J usage is TRBJ1-1, with TRBD1 matching over 7 bases. There are 15 residues in the CDR3. The germline CDR1 and CDR2 sequences are SGHRS and YFSETQ. The ends lost 0 bases at V and 2 bases at J; junction bases unmatched: 4. The DNA of the CDR3 is TGCGCCAGCAGCTTGGCCGGACAGGCTAACACTGAAGCTTTCTTT. Translated, it gives CASSLAGQANTEAFF.

The chain links TRBV20-1 to TRBJ2-1; D remains unclear. Germline V gene sequence: CDR1 DFQATT, CDR2 SNEGSKA (reference sequence). Trimming removed 5 bases from V and 10 bases from J, with 12 bases in between. The CDR3 has 11 amino acids. The CDR3 reads CSASRHGEQFF. CDR3 nucleotide sequence: TGCAGTGCTTCCAGGCATGGGGAGCAGTTCTTC.

The chain joins TRBV6-5 to TRBJ2-5; 11 nucleotides line up with TRBD2. The CDR3 sequence is 16 residues long. J gave up 4 bases and V 6 bases, and 10 bases lay outside the gene matches. Germline V lookup: CDR1 MNHEY, CDR2 SVGAGI. The CDR3 spells CASRLLGLAALETQYF. CDR3 coding DNA: TGTGCCAGCAGACTTTTGGGACTAGCGGCATTAGAGACCCAGTACTTC.

The chain joins TRBV5-1 to TRBJ2-2; TRBD1 is a possible D gene (6 bases). CDR3 length: 15 amino acids. Germline CDR1 reads SGHRS; CDR2 reads YFSETQ. V lost 4 bases and J 7 bases, leaving 17 bases between the germline ends. CDR3 region: CASSPTVQGNGELFF. CDR3 bases: TGCGCCAGCAGCCCAACTGTACAGGGAAACGGGGAGCTGTTTTTT.

This rearrangement joins TRBV4-3 to TRBJ2-3; perhaps TRBD2 as D (7 bases). The V end was cut by 2 bases, the J end by 2 bases, with 17 bases between. CDR3 length: 17 residues. CDR1 LGHNA and CDR2 YSLEER come from the germline V gene. The CDR3 DNA sequence: TGCGCCAGCAGCCAACGAAACGGGGGGCAAGTCACAGATACGCAGTATTTT. Encoded protein: CASSQRNGGQVTDTQYF.

The chain uses TRBV27 and TRBJ1-2; D is uncertain. V lost 0 bases and J lost 8, with 13 bases in between. The germline CDR1 and CDR2 sequences are MNHEY and SMNVEV (reference sequence). The CDR3 has 14 amino acids. The CDR3 nucleotides read TGTGCCAGCAGTTTATCCCCGCTTGTAGGGGGCTACACCTTC. It encodes CASSLSPLVGGYTF.

The rearrangement joins TRBV20-1 to TRBJ2-1, with D perhaps matching TRBD1 or TRBD2 (5 bases each). From germline, CDR1 is DFQATT and CDR2 SNEGSKA (reference sequence). This CDR3 has 17 residues. Deletions cut 0 bases from V and 3 bases from J, with 18 bases between. Here the CDR3 DNA reads TGCAGTGCTAGAGATCTTCAATCCGGGACCAACTACAATGAGCAGTTCTTC. This sequence encodes CSARDLQSGTNYNEQFF.

The chain carries TRBV4-3 and TRBJ2-5; D perhaps matches TRBD1 (5 bases). The V end lost 1 base, the J end lost 5 bases, and 11 bases lay between the germline ends. Germline values: CDR1 LGHNA, CDR2 YSLEER. CDR3 length: 14 residues. The CDR3 here is CASSQVQGGETQYF. The CDR3, as DNA: TGCGCCAGCAGCCAAGTTCAGGGTGGGGAGACCCAGTACTTC.

This rearrangement joins TRBV20-1 to TRBJ1-1; a possible D gene is TRBD1 (6 bases). The germline V gene encodes CDR1 DFQATT and CDR2 SNEGSKA (reference sequence). The V end lost 4 bases, the J end lost 2 bases, and 11 bases lay between the germline ends. The CDR3 totals 13 residues. The CDR3 protein is CSANRQVNTEAFF. CDR3 DNA sequence: TGCAGTGCTAACCGACAGGTTAACACTGAAGCTTTCTTT.

The chain employs TRBV20-1 and TRBJ2-3; D might be TRBD1 (7 bases). Per the germline V gene, CDR1 is DFQATT and CDR2 is SNEGSKA (reference sequence). V lost 1 base to trimming and J lost 4 bases, with 18 bases between them. CDR3 size: 16 residues. CDR3 amino acids: CSARGTRGVGSDTQYF. DNA for the CDR3: TGCAGTGCTAGAGGAACCAGGGGGGTGGGGTCAGATACGCAGTATTTT.

This clonotype was counted a few times. This chain joins TRBV29-1 and TRBJ1-2; D remains unclear. V was pared by 2 bases and J by 2 bases, with 6 bases between. The CDR3 has 12 amino acids. Germline CDR1 and CDR2: SQVTM and ANQGSEA. CDR3: CSVESDNYGYTF. Written as DNA, the CDR3 is TGCAGCGTTGAATCAGACAACTATGGCTACACCTTC.

V is TRBV10-3 and J is TRBJ2-3; D remains ambiguous. The CDR3 length is 16 residues. V was clipped by 0 bases and J by 0 bases, with 10 bases between them. Germline assignment: CDR1 ENHRY and CDR2 SYGVKD. Here the CDR3 DNA reads TGTGCCATCAGTGAGTCGGGCGACCCTAGCACAGATACGCAGTATTTT. This translates into CAISESGDPSTDTQYF.

Only a few counts were recorded for this clonotype. The chain uses TRBV20-1 and TRBJ1-1; the D is unclear. The germline CDR1 and CDR2 sequences are DFQATT and SNEGSKA (reference sequence). V lost 3 bases and J lost 1, with 6 bases in between. The CDR3 is 12 residues long. The CDR3 coding sequence is TGCAGTGCTAGTTTTCCGAACACTGAAGCTTTCTTT. Encoded protein: CSASFPNTEAFF.

This clonotype was recorded a few times. The chain links TRBV5-1 to TRBJ2-7, with D unresolved. Germline V lookup: CDR1 SGHRS, CDR2 YFSETQ. With 0 bases removed from V and 5 bases from J, the gap between germline ends came to 6 bases. CDR3 length: 12 residues. Written as DNA, the CDR3 is TGCGCCAGCAGCTTGGTCACCCACGAGCAGTACTTC. Translating it yields CASSLVTHEQYF. Based on the CDR3 plus reference TRBV5-1 and TRBJ2-7, the full variable domain is KAGVTQTPRYLIKTRGQQVTLSCSPISGHRSVSWYQQTPGQGLQFLFEYFSETQRNKGNFPGRFSGRQFSNSRSEMNVSTLELGDSALYLCASSLVTHEQYFGPGTRLTVT.

The gene calls are TRBV20-1 and TRBJ1-2; 11 bases fit TRBD1. There are 15 residues in the CDR3. Germline V gene data show CDR1 as DFQATT and CDR2 as SNEGSKA (reference sequence). The V segment lost 8 bases and the J segment 0 bases; nucleotides outside the gene matches: 8. The CDR3 protein is CSLPDRGLSNYGYTF. CDR3 bases: TGCAGTCTGCCGGACAGGGGGCTCTCTAACTATGGCTACACCTTC.

The chain has TRBV4-2 and TRBJ1-5; tentatively, D is TRBD1 (6 bases). The V gene's germline CDR1 is LGHNA and CDR2 YNFKEQ. Trimming stripped 5 bases from V and 0 bases from J, with 14 bases between. The CDR3 runs to 16 residues. CDR3 region: CASSDTGTLSNQPQHF. CDR3 DNA sequence: TGTGCCAGCAGCGATACCGGGACACTTAGCAATCAGCCCCAGCATTTT.

This chain links TRBV7-2 with TRBJ1-1; D gene uncertain. V was trimmed by 0 bases and J by 5 bases, leaving 7 bases between them. In germline, CDR1 is SGHTA, CDR2 FQGNSA. This CDR3 is built from 13 residues. The CDR3 protein is CASSLAHNTEAFF. DNA of the CDR3: TGTGCCAGCAGCTTAGCACACAATACTGAAGCTTTCTTT. Looking up the rest from reference TRBV7-2 and TRBJ1-1 gives the full variable domain: GAGVSQSPSNKVTEKGKDVELRCDPISGHTALYWYRQSLGQGLEFLIYFQGNSAPDKSGLPSDRFSAERTGGSVSTLTIQRTQQEDSAVYLCASSLAHNTEAFFGQGTRLTVV.

Notes on this clonotype: An end of the junction does not agree with germline; a read error may underlie this. The genes are TRBV6-2 or TRBV6-3 and TRBJ2-1; no firm D call. This CDR3 region has 15 residues. Germline V gene data show CDR1 as MNHEY and CDR2 as SVGEGT. In nucleotides, the CDR3 is TGTGCCAGCAGCTACTTGGACGGATACTACAATGAGCAGTTCTTC. This translates into CASSYLDGYYNEQFF.

The rearrangement joins TRBV28 to TRBJ2-7; 10 bases are a match to TRBD1. The CDR3 loop spans 16 amino acids. V gave up 6 bases and J gave up 5 bases; unmatched junction bases: 13. CDR1 is MDHEN and CDR2 is SYDVKM in the germline V gene. CDR3 bases: TGTGCCAGCAGCCGGGGATCCGGGACAGGGGTTAACGAGCAGTACTTC. Translation: CASSRGSGTGVNEQYF.